The 10 T cell receptor beta chains below all came from one sample that was sequenced in a study of blood T cell repertoires in COVID-19. Sequencing used immunoSEQ multiplex PCR; TCRdb keeps in-frame clones, though not all of them. This sample has about 130,000 clones, with about 84% found just once. Sequenced input: peripheral blood. These receptors came from a woman aged 60 to 75 with acute or convalescent COVID-19.

For the CDR3, the DNA is TGTGCCAGCACCAGGACTAGCGGGGGTTACGAGCAGTACTTC. Protein: CASTRTSGGYEQYF. The rearrangement links TRBV6-5 to TRBJ2-7; 13 bases are a match to TRBD2. CDR3 length equals 14 residues. Per the germline V gene, CDR1 is MNHEY and CDR2 is SVGAGI. The ends lost 7 bases at V and 4 bases at J; junction bases unmatched: 4.

The chain has TRBV27 and TRBJ1-2; maybe TRBD1 (6 bases). Deletions cut 3 bases from V and 7 bases from J, with 18 bases between. CDR1 is MNHEY, CDR2 SMNVEV, per germline (reference sequence). The CDR3 is 15 residues long. CDR3 loop: CASSFRAGEGGGYTF. The CDR3, as DNA: TGTGCCAGCAGTTTTAGGGCAGGGGAAGGCGGTGGCTACACCTTC.

The V call is TRBV10-3, the J call TRBJ2-7; D is unresolved. The CDR3 length is 12 residues. Germline CDR1 ENHRY, CDR2 SYGVKD. The V and J ends lost 2 bases and 3 bases respectively, with 5 bases between them. The CDR3 sequence: CAISENNYEQYV. DNA of the CDR3: TGTGCCATCAGTGAGAATAACTACGAGCAGTACGTC.

The chain has TRBV10-3 and TRBJ1-1; possible D gene TRBD1, 5 bases. Per germline, CDR1 ENHRY and CDR2 SYGVKD. This CDR3 region has 14 residues. Trimming removed 10 bases from V and 0 bases from J, with 15 bases in between. The CDR3 bases are TGTGCCACCGGGGGGAATAGAGTGAACACTGAAGCTTTCTTT. Translated, it gives CATGGNRVNTEAFF.

This clone was found a few times. V is TRBV7-3 and J is TRBJ1-1; 7 bases agree with TRBD1. Germline V gene lookup returns CDR1 SGHTA and CDR2 FQGTGA. The length of the CDR3 is 13 residues. V was pared by 4 bases and J by 7 bases, with 6 bases of the junction left unmatched. CDR3 DNA: TGTGCCAGCAGCTCGGAGCAGGGGGGTGAAGCTTTCTTT. Translation: CASSSEQGGEAFF.

The CDR3 nucleotides read TGTGCCACCAGTGATTCGAGAATCGGGGAGCTGTTTTTT. Encoded protein: CATSDSRIGELFF. The chain joins TRBV24-1 to TRBJ2-2; no clear D. From germline, CDR1 is KGHDR and CDR2 SFDVKD. V gave up 2 bases and J gave up 7 bases, with 7 bases separating them. This CDR3 has 13 amino acids.

The chain carries TRBV7-6 and TRBJ2-1; the match to TRBD1 covers 7 bases. CDR1 and CDR2 (germline): SGHVS, FNYEAQ. J was trimmed by 5 bases and V by 5 bases; bases with no gene match: 9. The length of the CDR3 is 15 residues. CDR3 DNA: TGTGCCAGCAGCCCTGCAGGGGGTTTGGACAATGAGCAGTTCTTC. Its translation is CASSPAGGLDNEQFF.

V and J are TRBV6-6 and TRBJ1-2; D possibly corresponds to TRBD1 (5 bases). V was cut by 11 bases and J by 3 bases, with 16 bases left in between. The germline V gene encodes CDR1 MNHNY and CDR2 SVGAGI (reference sequence). CDR3 length: 13 residues. CDR3 sequence reads: CAGAPGGDYGYTF. The CDR3 bases are TGTGCCGGCGCCCCCGGAGGGGACTATGGCTACACCTTC.

The genes are TRBV13 and TRBJ1-4; TRBD1 might be the D (5 bases). The CDR3 is 15 amino acids. The germline gives CDR1 PRHDT, CDR2 FYEKMQ (reference sequence). V was clipped by 0 bases and J by 4 bases, with 9 bases between them. The CDR3 DNA reads TGTGCCAGCAGCTTAGGCCGGGGGGATAATGAAAAACTGTTTTTT. This encodes CASSLGRGDNEKLFF. Looking up the rest from reference TRBV13 and TRBJ1-4 gives the full variable domain: AAGVIQSPRHLIKEKRETATLKCYPIPRHDTVYWYQQGPGQDPQFLISFYEKMQSDKGSIPDRFSAQQFSDYHSELNMSSLELGDSALYFCASSLGRGDNEKLFFGSGTQLSVL.

CDR3: CAISEGRQSNEKLFF. The CDR3 DNA sequence: TGTGCCATCAGTGAAGGTAGACAGTCTAATGAAAAACTGTTTTTT. This sequence joins TRBV10-3 and TRBJ1-4; D might be TRBD1 (5 bases). From germline, CDR1 is ENHRY and CDR2 SYGVKD. The CDR3 is 15 residues long. V was cut by 3 bases and J by 3 bases, with 11 bases left in between.